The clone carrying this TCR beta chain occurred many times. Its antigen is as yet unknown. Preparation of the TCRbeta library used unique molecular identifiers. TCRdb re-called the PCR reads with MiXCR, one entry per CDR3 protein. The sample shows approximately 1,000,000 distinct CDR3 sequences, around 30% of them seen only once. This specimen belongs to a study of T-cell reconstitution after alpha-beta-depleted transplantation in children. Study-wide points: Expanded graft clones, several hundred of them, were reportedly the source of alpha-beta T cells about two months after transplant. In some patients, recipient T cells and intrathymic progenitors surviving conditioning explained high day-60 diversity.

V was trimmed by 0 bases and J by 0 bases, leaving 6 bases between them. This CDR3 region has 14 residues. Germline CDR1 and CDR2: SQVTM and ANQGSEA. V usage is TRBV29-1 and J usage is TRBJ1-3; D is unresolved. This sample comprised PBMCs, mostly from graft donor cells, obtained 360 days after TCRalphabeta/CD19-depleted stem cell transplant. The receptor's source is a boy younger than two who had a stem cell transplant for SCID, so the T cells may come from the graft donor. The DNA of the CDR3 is TGCAGCGTTGAAGAGAGGTACTCTGGAAACACCATATATTTT. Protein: CSVEERYSGNTIYF.